The next 29 T cell receptor beta chains were all read from a single sample in a study of shared clonotypes between healthy human individuals (dated by TCRdb to the early 2020s). For the CD8 naive samples, CD45RO-negative cells were positively selected for CCR7, yielding a CD45RA+CCR7+ population from which TemRA cells were excluded. Library preparation was by the immunoSEQ multiplex PCR assay. The table was pulled from immuneACCESS by TCRdb, which kept in-frame rearrangements only. Such tables lose some clones; where checked, under half of the loss comes from unresolved V genes, and the rest has no known cause. This sample holds just over 2,000,000 clones; roughly 95% were observed only once. The ten top clones hold more than 0.95% of the sample. Sequencing was carried out using naive CD8+ T cells sorted from blood. The cell subset or site label for this specimen denotes: CD45RA+CCR7+. The receptor source for this set is a man in his late teens or twenties in good health.

V is TRBV7-9 and J is TRBJ2-2, with 10 nucleotides matching TRBD2. Trimming removed 5 bases from V and 6 bases from J; junction bases left unmatched: 9. CDR3 length: 16 amino acids. Germline assignment: CDR1 SEHNR and CDR2 FQNEAQ (reference sequence). Written as DNA, the CDR3 is TGTGCCAGCAGCAGGATAGCGGGAGGTAGCTCCGGGGAGCTGTTTTTT. Translated, it gives CASSRIAGGSSGELFF.

The chain couples TRBV13 to TRBJ2-2, with 8 bases fitting TRBD1. This CDR3 spans 17 amino acids. V was pared by 5 bases and J by 5 bases, with 13 bases of the junction left unmatched. Germline V gene lookup returns CDR1 PRHDT and CDR2 FYEKMQ (reference sequence). CDR3: CASSPRRGRGPTGELFF. The CDR3 coding sequence is TGTGCCAGCAGCCCCCGACGGGGCAGGGGGCCAACCGGGGAGCTGTTTTTT. Variable domain in full (rest from reference TRBV13 and TRBJ2-2): AAGVIQSPRHLIKEKRETATLKCYPIPRHDTVYWYQQGPGQDPQFLISFYEKMQSDKGSIPDRFSAQQFSDYHSELNMSSLELGDSALYFCASSPRRGRGPTGELFFGEGSRLTVL.

The chain has TRBV4-1 and TRBJ1-3, with D possibly matching TRBD1 (6 bases). Per the germline V gene, CDR1 is MGHRA and CDR2 is YSYEKL. Trimming cost V 1 base and J 0 bases, with 16 bases left between them. The CDR3 totals 18 residues. CDR3 sequence reads: CASSQVRTDFSSGNTIYF. CDR3 bases: TGCGCCAGCAGCCAAGTACGGACAGATTTTAGCTCTGGAAACACCATATATTTT.

This rearrangement joins TRBV11-2 to TRBJ2-2; D might be TRBD2 (6 bases). Germline CDR1 is SGHAT and CDR2 is FQNNGV. V gave up 3 bases and J gave up 6 bases, with 11 bases separating them. The CDR3 contains 14 residues. The CDR3 sequence: CASSFEGGPGELFF. As DNA, the CDR3 is TGTGCCAGCAGCTTCGAAGGAGGGCCCGGGGAGCTGTTTTTT.

This clone was recorded once. The V and J genes are TRBV4-3 and TRBJ2-5; the match to TRBD2 covers 7 bases. The J segment lost 2 bases and the V segment lost 0 bases, leaving 9 bases of the junction unmatched. This CDR3 comprises 17 residues. Germline V gene data show CDR1 as LGHNA and CDR2 as YSLEER. CDR3 nucleotides: TGCGCCAGCAGCCAAGATGTTGCGGGAGCGGTGCAAGAGACCCAGTACTTC. Translation gives CASSQDVAGAVQETQYF.

This clone occurred once. The gene calls are TRBV29-1 and TRBJ2-3, with 8 bases fitting TRBD1. The CDR3 extends over 14 amino acids. Germline V gene data show CDR1 as SQVTM and CDR2 as ANQGSEA. V lost 5 bases, J lost 2 bases, and 6 bases stayed unmatched. The CDR3 is CSVLGQEFTDTQYF. The CDR3 bases are TGCAGCGTTTTGGGACAGGAATTCACAGATACGCAGTATTTT.

This chain joins TRBV28 and TRBJ2-7; TRBD2 aligns across 8 bases. From germline, CDR1 is MDHEN and CDR2 SYDVKM. The length of the CDR3 is 14 residues. V lost 6 bases, J lost 0 bases, and 4 bases stayed unmatched. The CDR3 reads CASSSGGNSYEQYF. For the CDR3, the DNA is TGTGCCAGCAGCTCGGGGGGGAACTCCTACGAGCAGTACTTC.

The chain uses TRBV4-1 and TRBJ1-4; 10 bases align to TRBD1. The germline V gene encodes CDR1 MGHRA and CDR2 YSYEKL. With V trimmed by 0 bases and J by 3 bases, 10 bases remained unmatched. The CDR3 consists of 19 residues. The CDR3 bases are TGCGCCAGCAGCCAAGAATTCCCCGGGACAGGGGACTCTAATGAAAAACTGTTTTTT. It is translated as CASSQEFPGTGDSNEKLFF.

Of note for this clone: In the same sample, other DNA sequences code for this CDR3. V usage is TRBV9 and J usage is TRBJ2-1, with D tentatively TRBD1 or TRBD2 (5 bases each). Per germline, CDR1 SGDLS and CDR2 YYNGEE. The CDR3 contains 12 residues. Between the trimmed V and J ends, which lost 2 bases and 5 bases, there was a span of 5 bases. CDR3 protein: CASSVGDNEQFF. Written as DNA, the CDR3 is TGTGCCAGCAGCGTGGGGGACAATGAGCAGTTCTTC. Filled out from reference TRBV9 and TRBJ2-1, the complete variable domain reads DSGVTQTPKHLITATGQRVTLRCSPRSGDLSVYWYQQSLDQGLQFLIQYYNGEERAKGNILERFSAQQFPDLHSELNLSSLELGDSALYFCASSVGDNEQFFGPGTRLTVL.

The genes are TRBV9 and TRBJ2-1; TRBD1 or TRBD2 may be the D gene (5 bases each). The CDR3 covers 16 residues. Trimming took 0 bases from V and 0 from J, leaving 10 bases between them. Per germline, CDR1 SGDLS and CDR2 YYNGEE. The CDR3 here is CASSVEGGGSYNEQFF. The CDR3 DNA sequence: TGTGCCAGCAGCGTAGAGGGTGGGGGCTCCTACAATGAGCAGTTCTTC.

This chain connects TRBV19 to TRBJ2-3; TRBD1 matches 9 bases. The length of the CDR3 is 16 residues. Looked up from germline, CDR1 is LNHDA and CDR2 is SQIVND (reference sequence). Unmatched junction bases numbered 13, after V lost 6 bases and J lost 6 bases. This chain's CDR3 is CASSLTLGQGVDTQYF. The CDR3 nucleotides are TGTGCCAGTAGCCTGACCTTGGGACAGGGAGTGGATACGCAGTATTTT.

The V gene is TRBV10-3, the J gene TRBJ2-3; no firm D call. CDR3 length: 12 residues. Germline-derived CDR1 and CDR2 are ENHRY and SYGVKD. Deletions cut 6 bases from V and 2 bases from J, with 6 bases between. The CDR3 coding sequence is TGTGCCATCAGCCTCCACACAGATACGCAGTATTTT. Translation gives CAISLHTDTQYF.

The chain uses TRBV6-1 and TRBJ2-7; 10 bases map to TRBD2. Germline V gene data show CDR1 as MNHNS and CDR2 as SASEGT. Losses at the gene ends were 4 bases for V and 2 bases for J; bases not matched to a gene: 8. The length of the CDR3 is 16 residues. The chain's CDR3 is CASSVLAGETPYEQYF. In DNA, the CDR3 is TGTGCCAGCAGTGTGCTAGCGGGAGAAACCCCCTACGAGCAGTACTTC.

V is TRBV6-1 and J is TRBJ2-7, with 11 bases lining up with TRBD1. Germline CDR1 MNHNS, CDR2 SASEGT. The CDR3 covers 14 residues. Trimming removed 6 bases from V and 5 bases from J; junction bases left unmatched: 6. The CDR3 protein is CASSRDRGYDEQYF. The CDR3 bases are TGTGCCAGCAGCCGGGACAGGGGGTACGACGAGCAGTACTTC.

J is TRBJ1-6 and V is TRBV9; D remains ambiguous. The germline gives CDR1 SGDLS, CDR2 YYNGEE. V was clipped by 0 bases and J by 9 bases, with 7 bases between them. The CDR3 length is 13 residues. The CDR3 loop reads CASSVGGLSPLHF. CDR3 bases: TGTGCCAGCAGCGTAGGGGGTCTTTCACCCCTCCACTTT. Filled out from reference TRBV9 and TRBJ1-6, the complete variable domain reads DSGVTQTPKHLITATGQRVTLRCSPRSGDLSVYWYQQSLDQGLQFLIQYYNGEERAKGNILERFSAQQFPDLHSELNLSSLELGDSALYFCASSVGGLSPLHFGNGTRLTVT.

The J gene is TRBJ2-2, the V gene TRBV7-8; D is ambiguous. This CDR3 comprises 15 residues. V was trimmed by 1 base and J by 5 bases, leaving 11 bases between them. The germline V gene encodes CDR1 SGHVS and CDR2 FQNEAQ. This CDR3 is CASSLEWMGTGELFF. In DNA form, the CDR3 reads TGTGCCAGCAGCTTAGAGTGGATGGGGACCGGGGAGCTGTTTTTT.

The chain carries TRBV27 and TRBJ1-4, with D perhaps TRBD1 (5 bases). Deletions cut 3 bases from V and 3 bases from J, with 14 bases between. From germline, CDR1 is MNHEY and CDR2 SMNVEV (reference sequence). The CDR3 consists of 16 residues. In DNA form, the CDR3 reads TGTGCCAGCAGTTTTCTCGCAGGGCTCGCTAATGAAAAACTGTTTTTT. Protein sequence: CASSFLAGLANEKLFF. The whole variable domain, remainder taken from reference TRBV27 and TRBJ1-4, is EAQVTQNPRYLITVTGKKLTVTCSQNMNHEYMSWYRQDPGLGLRQIYYSMNVEVTDKGDVPEGYKVSRKEKRNFPLILESPSPNQTSLYFCASSFLAGLANEKLFFGSGTQLSVL.

The rearrangement links TRBV7-9 to TRBJ2-3; TRBD1 matches at 9 bases. CDR3 size: 14 residues. V trimming: 5 bases; J trimming: 4 bases; junction bases outside the gene matches: 4. CDR1 is SEHNR and CDR2 is FQNEAQ in the germline V gene (reference sequence). The CDR3 loop is CASSQGQGSDTQYF. Here the CDR3 DNA reads TGTGCCAGCAGCCAGGGACAGGGATCAGATACGCAGTATTTT.

The chain carries TRBV23-1 and TRBJ2-1; TRBD1 matches at 7 bases. TRBV23-1 is filed as an ORF, its function uncertain. The CDR3 loop spans 16 amino acids. J was trimmed by 6 bases and V by 3 bases; bases with no gene match: 11. CDR3 sequence reads: CASSHRGEGAVNEQFF. In nucleotides, the CDR3 is TGCGCCAGCAGTCACCGGGGAGAGGGGGCGGTCAATGAGCAGTTCTTC.

The chain recombines TRBV29-1 with TRBJ1-2, with D possibly TRBD1 on 6 matching bases. V lost 7 bases and J 8 bases, leaving 20 bases between the germline ends. Germline CDR1 SQVTM, CDR2 ANQGSEA. The CDR3 covers 13 residues. In DNA, the CDR3 is TGCAGCGCGGTCTGGGGGCGTCTTCGGGGCTACACCTTC. Translated, it gives CSAVWGRLRGYTF.

V gene TRBV11-2 combines with J gene TRBJ2-7, with 11 bases matching TRBD2. After removal of 0 bases from V and 4 bases from J, the junction contained 8 bases not matched to a gene. CDR3 length: 17 amino acids. Germline lookup yields CDR1 SGHAT and CDR2 FQNNGV. The CDR3 spells CASSLDRTSGSHYEQYF. The CDR3 coding sequence is TGTGCCAGCAGCTTAGATCGAACTAGCGGGAGTCATTACGAGCAGTACTTC.

The chain employs TRBV15 and TRBJ2-3; tentative D call: TRBD2 (7 bases). The V end lost 5 bases, the J end lost 2 bases, and 8 bases lay between the germline ends. CDR3 size: 13 residues. Germline assignment: CDR1 LNHNV and CDR2 YYDKDF (reference sequence). CDR3 amino acids: CATSGGATDTQYF. Here the CDR3 DNA reads TGTGCCACCAGCGGGGGGGCCACAGATACGCAGTATTTT.

The chain employs TRBV28 and TRBJ2-1, with D perhaps TRBD1 (6 bases). The CDR3 length is 15 residues. V lost 5 bases, J lost 8 bases, and 19 bases lay in between. The germline gives CDR1 MDHEN, CDR2 SYDVKM. The CDR3 bases are TGTGCCAGCAGTCGGCAGGGGTATATTTTCGATGAGCAGTTCTTC. Protein: CASSRQGYIFDEQFF.

V and J are TRBV6-5 and TRBJ1-1, with D tentatively TRBD1 (5 bases). The V and J ends lost 5 bases and 3 bases respectively, with 10 bases between them. Germline CDR1 and CDR2: MNHEY and SVGAGI. CDR3 size: 13 residues. The CDR3: CASSPDSYTEAFF. As DNA, the CDR3 is TGTGCCAGCAGTCCAGACAGCTACACTGAAGCTTTCTTT.

The chain joins TRBV5-5 to TRBJ1-4; D ambiguous. The CDR3 runs 16 residues. Germline V CDR1 and CDR2: SGHKS, YYEKEE (reference sequence). V lost 6 bases, J lost 0 bases, and 15 bases lay in between. The CDR3 DNA reads TGTGCCAGCAATCAGCCGACACCTGCAACTAATGAAAAACTGTTTTTT. Its translation is CASNQPTPATNEKLFF. The full variable domain, its missing parts supplied by reference TRBV5-5 and TRBJ1-4, is DAGVTQSPTHLIKTRGQQVTLRCSPISGHKSVSWYQQVLGQGPQFIFQYYEKEERGRGNFPDRFSARQFPNYSSELNVNALLLGDSALYLCASNQPTPATNEKLFFGSGTQLSVL.

The V gene is TRBV6-5, the J gene TRBJ2-2; perhaps TRBD2 as D (5 bases). The germline CDR1 and CDR2 sequences are MNHEY and SVGAGI. This CDR3 is built from 14 residues. Trimming stripped 7 bases from V and 6 bases from J, with 15 bases between. The CDR3 loop reads CASTPTEGSGELFF. The CDR3 DNA is TGTGCCAGCACTCCCACCGAGGGATCCGGGGAGCTGTTTTTT.

This chain uses TRBV19 with TRBJ1-1; D unresolved. V dropped 6 bases and J dropped 1 base, with 9 bases sitting between them. Per the germline V gene, CDR1 is LNHDA and CDR2 is SQIVND (reference sequence). The CDR3 length is 13 residues. The CDR3, as DNA: TGTGCCAGTAGCCCATTCAAGAACACTGAAGCTTTCTTT. Amino acid sequence: CASSPFKNTEAFF.

V usage is TRBV19 and J usage is TRBJ1-2, with 9 nucleotides matching TRBD1. V lost 5 bases to trimming and J lost 3 bases; unmatched junction nucleotides: 7. This CDR3 has 15 amino acids. Germline V lookup: CDR1 LNHDA, CDR2 SQIVND (reference sequence). CDR3 residues: CASSLGTGFDYGYTF. CDR3 bases: TGTGCCAGTAGTTTGGGGACAGGGTTTGACTATGGCTACACCTTC. The full variable domain, in which reference TRBV19 and TRBJ1-2 provide the parts outside the CDR3, is DGGITQSPKYLFRKEGQNVTLSCEQNLNHDAMYWYRQDPGQGLRLIYYSQIVNDFQKGDIAEGYSVSREKKESFPLTVTSAQKNPTAFYLCASSLGTGFDYGYTFGSGTRLTVV.

CDR3 coding DNA: TGTGCCAGCAGCTCCATGACATCGGAGACCCAGTACTTC. Protein product: CASSSMTSETQYF. V is TRBV5-4 and J is TRBJ2-5, with unresolved D. Germline CDR1 and CDR2: SGHNT and YYREEE (reference sequence). This CDR3 is built from 13 residues. Trimming removed 3 bases from V and 5 bases from J, with 11 bases in between. Combining the CDR3 with reference TRBV5-4 and TRBJ2-5 gives the whole variable domain ETGVTQSPTHLIKTRGQQVTLRCSSQSGHNTVSWYQQALGQGPQFIFQYYREEENGRGNFPPRFSGLQFPNYSSELNVNALELDDSALYLCASSSMTSETQYFGPGTRLLVL.